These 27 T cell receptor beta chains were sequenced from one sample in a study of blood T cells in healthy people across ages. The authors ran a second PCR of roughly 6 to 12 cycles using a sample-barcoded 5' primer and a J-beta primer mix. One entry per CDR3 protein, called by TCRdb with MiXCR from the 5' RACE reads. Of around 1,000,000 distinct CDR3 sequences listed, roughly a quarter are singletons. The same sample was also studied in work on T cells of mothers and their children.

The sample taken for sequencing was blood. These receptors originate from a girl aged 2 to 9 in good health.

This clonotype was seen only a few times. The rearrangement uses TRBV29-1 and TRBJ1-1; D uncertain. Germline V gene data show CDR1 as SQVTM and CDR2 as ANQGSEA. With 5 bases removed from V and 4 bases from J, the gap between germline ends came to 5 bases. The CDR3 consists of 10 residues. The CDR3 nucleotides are TGCAGCGTTCGATCCACTGAAGCTTTCTTT. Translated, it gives CSVRSTEAFF.

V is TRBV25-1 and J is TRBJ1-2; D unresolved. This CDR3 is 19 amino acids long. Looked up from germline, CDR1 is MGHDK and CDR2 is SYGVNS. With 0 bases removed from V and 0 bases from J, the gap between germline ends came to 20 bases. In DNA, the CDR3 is TGTGCCAGCAGTGAATATTCAATGACAACCCTCGAGGCTAACTATGGCTACACCTTC. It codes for CASSEYSMTTLEANYGYTF.

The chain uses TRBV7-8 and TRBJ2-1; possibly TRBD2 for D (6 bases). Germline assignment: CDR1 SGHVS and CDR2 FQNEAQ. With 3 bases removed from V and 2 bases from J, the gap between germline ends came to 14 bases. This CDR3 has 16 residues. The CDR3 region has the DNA TGTGCCAGCAGCTTGTACCCCGCGGGGACCTACAATGAGCAGTTCTTC. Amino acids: CASSLYPAGTYNEQFF. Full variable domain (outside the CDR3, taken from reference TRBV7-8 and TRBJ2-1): GAGVSQSPRYKVAKRGQDVALRCDPISGHVSLFWYQQALGQGPEFLTYFQNEAQLDKSGLPSDRFFAERPEGSVSTLKIQRTQQEDSAVYLCASSLYPAGTYNEQFFGPGTRLTVL.

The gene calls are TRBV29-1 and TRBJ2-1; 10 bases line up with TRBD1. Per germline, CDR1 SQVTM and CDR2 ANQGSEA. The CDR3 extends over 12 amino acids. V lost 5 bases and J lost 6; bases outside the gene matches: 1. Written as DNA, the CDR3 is TGCAGCGTTCGGGACAGGGGCAATGAGCAGTTCTTC. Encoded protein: CSVRDRGNEQFF.

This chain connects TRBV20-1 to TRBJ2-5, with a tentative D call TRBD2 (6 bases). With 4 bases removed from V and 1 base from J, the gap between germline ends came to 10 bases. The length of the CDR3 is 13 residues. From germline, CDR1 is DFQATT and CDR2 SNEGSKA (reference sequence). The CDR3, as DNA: TGCAGTGCTACCGAGACTAGCCAAGAGACCCAGTACTTC. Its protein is CSATETSQETQYF.

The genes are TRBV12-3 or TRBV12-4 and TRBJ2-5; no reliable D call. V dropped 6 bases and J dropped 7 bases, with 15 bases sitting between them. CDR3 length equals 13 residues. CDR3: CASSSGSEGTQYF. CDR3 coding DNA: TGTGCCAGCAGCTCCGGGTCAGAAGGGACCCAGTACTTC.

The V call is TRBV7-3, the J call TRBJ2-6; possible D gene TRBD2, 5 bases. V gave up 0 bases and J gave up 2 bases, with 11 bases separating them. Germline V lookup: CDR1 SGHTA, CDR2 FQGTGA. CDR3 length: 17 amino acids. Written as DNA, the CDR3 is TGTGCCAGCAGCTTAACGCTGTCGGGGACTGGGGCCAACGTCCTGACTTTC. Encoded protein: CASSLTLSGTGANVLTF.

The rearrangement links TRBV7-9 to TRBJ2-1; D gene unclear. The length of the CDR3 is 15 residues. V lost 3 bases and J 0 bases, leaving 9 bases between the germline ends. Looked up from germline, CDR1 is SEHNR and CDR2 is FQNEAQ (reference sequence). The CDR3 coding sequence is TGTGCCAGCAGCTTCAGAGAATACTCCTACAATGAGCAGTTCTTC. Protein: CASSFREYSYNEQFF.

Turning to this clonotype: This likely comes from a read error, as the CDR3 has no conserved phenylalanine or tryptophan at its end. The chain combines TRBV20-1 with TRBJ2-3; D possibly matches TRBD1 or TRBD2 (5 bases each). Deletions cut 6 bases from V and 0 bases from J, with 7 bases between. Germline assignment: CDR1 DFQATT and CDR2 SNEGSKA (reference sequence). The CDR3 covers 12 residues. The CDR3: CSAGDSTDTQYL. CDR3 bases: TGCAGTGCGGGGGACAGCACAGATACGCAGTATCTT.

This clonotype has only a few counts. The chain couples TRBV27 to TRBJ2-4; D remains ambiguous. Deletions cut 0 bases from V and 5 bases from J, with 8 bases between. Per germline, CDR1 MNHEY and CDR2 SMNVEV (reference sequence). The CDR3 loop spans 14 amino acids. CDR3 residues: CASSLSNGQNIQYF. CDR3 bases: TGTGCCAGCAGTTTATCGAACGGGCAAAACATTCAGTACTTC.

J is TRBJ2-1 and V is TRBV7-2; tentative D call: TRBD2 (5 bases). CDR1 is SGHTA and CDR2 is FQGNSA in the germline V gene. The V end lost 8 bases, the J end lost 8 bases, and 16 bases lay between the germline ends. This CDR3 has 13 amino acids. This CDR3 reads CASGLAGSDEQFF. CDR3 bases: TGTGCCAGCGGGCTAGCCGGTAGCGATGAGCAGTTCTTC.

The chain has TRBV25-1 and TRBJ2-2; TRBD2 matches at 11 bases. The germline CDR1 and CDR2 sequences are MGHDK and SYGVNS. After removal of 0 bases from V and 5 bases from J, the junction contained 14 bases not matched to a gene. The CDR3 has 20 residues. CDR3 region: CASSEYPPSGGLAETGELFF. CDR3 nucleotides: TGTGCCAGCAGTGAATATCCCCCCAGTGGGGGACTAGCGGAGACCGGGGAGCTGTTTTTT. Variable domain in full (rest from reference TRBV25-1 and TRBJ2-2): EADIYQTPRYLVIGTGKKITLECSQTMGHDKMYWYQQDPGMELHLIHYSYGVNSTEKGDLSSESTVSRIRTEHFPLTLESARPSHTSQYLCASSEYPPSGGLAETGELFFGEGSRLTVL.

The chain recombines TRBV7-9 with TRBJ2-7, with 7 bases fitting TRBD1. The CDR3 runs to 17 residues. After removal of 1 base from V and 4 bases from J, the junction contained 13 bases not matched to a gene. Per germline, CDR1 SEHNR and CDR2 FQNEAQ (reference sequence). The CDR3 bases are TGTGCCAGCAGCTTAGGACAGGGTGACCTTTCCCGTTACGAGCAGTACTTC. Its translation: CASSLGQGDLSRYEQYF.

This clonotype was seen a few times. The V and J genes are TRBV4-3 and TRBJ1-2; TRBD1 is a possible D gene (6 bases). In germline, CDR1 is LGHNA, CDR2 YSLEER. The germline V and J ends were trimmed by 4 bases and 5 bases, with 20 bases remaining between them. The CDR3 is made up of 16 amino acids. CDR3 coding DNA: TGCGCCAGCAGCCCCTCTGCAGGGGAGCCCATTTATGGCTACACCTTC. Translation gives CASSPSAGEPIYGYTF.

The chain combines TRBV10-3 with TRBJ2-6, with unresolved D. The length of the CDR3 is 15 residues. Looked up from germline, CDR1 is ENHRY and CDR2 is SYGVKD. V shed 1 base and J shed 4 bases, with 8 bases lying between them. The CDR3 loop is CAISELRTGANVLTF. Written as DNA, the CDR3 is TGTGCCATCAGTGAGTTAAGAACAGGGGCCAACGTCCTGACTTTC.

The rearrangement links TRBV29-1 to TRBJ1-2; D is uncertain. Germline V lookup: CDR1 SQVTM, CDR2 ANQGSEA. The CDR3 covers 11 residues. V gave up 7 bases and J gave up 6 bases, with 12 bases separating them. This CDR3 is CSARTRDGYTF. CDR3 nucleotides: TGCAGCGCGCGGACCCGTGATGGCTACACCTTC.

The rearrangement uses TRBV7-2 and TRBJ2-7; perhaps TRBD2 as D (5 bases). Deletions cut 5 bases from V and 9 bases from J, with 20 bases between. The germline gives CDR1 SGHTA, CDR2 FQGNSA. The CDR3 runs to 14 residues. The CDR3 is CASSPLEGYNLQYF. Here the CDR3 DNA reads TGTGCCAGCAGCCCCCTCGAGGGATATAACCTGCAGTACTTC.

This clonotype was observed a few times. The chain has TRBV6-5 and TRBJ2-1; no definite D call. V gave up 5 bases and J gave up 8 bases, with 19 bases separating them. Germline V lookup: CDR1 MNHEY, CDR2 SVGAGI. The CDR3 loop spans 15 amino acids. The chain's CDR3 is CASSPRAAESDEQFF. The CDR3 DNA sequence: TGTGCCAGCAGTCCCCGAGCCGCGGAAAGCGATGAGCAGTTCTTC.

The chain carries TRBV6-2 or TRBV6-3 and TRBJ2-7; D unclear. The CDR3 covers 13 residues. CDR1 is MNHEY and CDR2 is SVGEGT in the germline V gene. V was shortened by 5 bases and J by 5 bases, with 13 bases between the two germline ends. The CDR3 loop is CASSGVPEDEQYF. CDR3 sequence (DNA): TGTGCCAGCAGTGGAGTCCCGGAAGACGAGCAGTACTTC.

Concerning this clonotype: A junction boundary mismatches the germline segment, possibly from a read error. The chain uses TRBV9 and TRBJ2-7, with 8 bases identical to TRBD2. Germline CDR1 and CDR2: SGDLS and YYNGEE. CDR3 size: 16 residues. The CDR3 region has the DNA TGTGCCAGCAGCCCCATCGGGGGGGGGAGCTCCTACGGGCAGTACTTC. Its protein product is CASSPIGGGSSYGQYF.

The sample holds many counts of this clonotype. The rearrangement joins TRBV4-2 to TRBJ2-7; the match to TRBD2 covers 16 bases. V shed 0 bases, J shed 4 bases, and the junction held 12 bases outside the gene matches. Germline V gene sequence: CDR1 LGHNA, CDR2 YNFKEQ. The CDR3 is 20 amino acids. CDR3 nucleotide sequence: TGTGCCAGCAGCCAAGAAGGTCGGGGACTAGCGGGAGGGCCTTGGTACGAGCAGTACTTC. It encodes CASSQEGRGLAGGPWYEQYF.

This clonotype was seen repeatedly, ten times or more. The CDR3 sequence is CASSHPRGKDEKLFF. The DNA of the CDR3 is TGTGCCAGCAGCCACCCACGAGGGAAGGATGAAAAACTGTTTTTT. The chain uses TRBV14 and TRBJ1-4, with D hard to call. V lost 3 bases to trimming and J lost 6 bases, with 14 bases between them. CDR1 is SGHDN, CDR2 FVKESK, per germline. There are 15 residues in the CDR3.

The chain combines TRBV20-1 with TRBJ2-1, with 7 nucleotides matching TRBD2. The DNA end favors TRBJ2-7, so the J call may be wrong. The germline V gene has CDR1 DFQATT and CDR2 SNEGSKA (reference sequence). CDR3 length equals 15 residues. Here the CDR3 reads CSARDPQRGTYEQYF. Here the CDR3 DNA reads TGCAGTGCTAGGGACCCGCAGCGGGGAACCTACGAGCAGTACTTC.

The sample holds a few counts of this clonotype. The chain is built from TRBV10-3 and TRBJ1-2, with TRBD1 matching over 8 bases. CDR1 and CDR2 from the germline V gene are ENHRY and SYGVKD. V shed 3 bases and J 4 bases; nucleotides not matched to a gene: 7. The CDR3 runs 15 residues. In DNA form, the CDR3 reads TGTGCCATCAGTGATATCGGACAGGGAGGCTATGGCTACACCTTC. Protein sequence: CAISDIGQGGYGYTF.

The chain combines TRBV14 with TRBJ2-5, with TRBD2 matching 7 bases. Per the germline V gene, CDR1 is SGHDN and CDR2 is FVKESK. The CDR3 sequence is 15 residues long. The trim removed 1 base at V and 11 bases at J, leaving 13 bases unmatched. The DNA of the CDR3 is TGTGCCAGCAGCCAAGCCCCTGCGGGAGTTAATGAGCAGTACTTC. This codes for CASSQAPAGVNEQYF.

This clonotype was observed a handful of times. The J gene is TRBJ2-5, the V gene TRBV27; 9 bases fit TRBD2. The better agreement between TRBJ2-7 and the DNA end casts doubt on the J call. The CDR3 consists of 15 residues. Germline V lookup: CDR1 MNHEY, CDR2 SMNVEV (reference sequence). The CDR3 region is CASSLSSGGVYEQYF. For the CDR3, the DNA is TGTGCCAGCAGTTTAAGTAGCGGGGGTGTCTACGAGCAGTACTTC.

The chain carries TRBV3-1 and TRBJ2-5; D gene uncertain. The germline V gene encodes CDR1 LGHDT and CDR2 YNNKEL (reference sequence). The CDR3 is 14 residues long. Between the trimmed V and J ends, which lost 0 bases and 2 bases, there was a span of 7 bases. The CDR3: CASSQEMTQETQYF. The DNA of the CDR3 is TGTGCCAGCAGCCAAGAGATGACTCAAGAGACCCAGTACTTC.